This entry is about one T cell receptor beta chain. Its target is not known. The sample is drawn from a study of T cells in Graves' hyperthyroidism and ophthalmopathy. General study points: Expanded thyroid clonotypes (above 0.001) were mostly also found in blood. Ophthalmopathy onset followed model prediction by a median approximately 7 months.

V lost 8 bases, J lost 4 bases, and 0 bases stayed unmatched. The CDR3 consists of 12 residues. Germline assignment: CDR1 SGHAT and CDR2 FQNNGV. Researchers amplified the TCR beta CDR3 regions from RNA transcripts. Carried out on the TCR CDR3, a first-round RT-PCR used the HTBI primer set. TCRdb used MiXCR to reprocess the multiplex PCR reads, holding one entry per CDR3 protein. The table lists some 550,000 distinct CDR3 sequences, approximately 15% of them singletons. Patients were excluded because of uncontrolled infection, other autoimmune disease, pregnancy or lactation. Clinical symptoms, serum thyroxine, TRAb, thyroid ultrasound and orbital computed tomography informed diagnoses.

The sample comprised blood. The sequence came from a woman in her thirties or forties with Graves' ophthalmopathy. The chain couples TRBV11-2 to TRBJ1-2, with 11 nucleotides matching TRBD1. CDR3 DNA sequence: TGTGCCAGCGGGACAGGGGGCTATGGCTACACCTTC. Protein product: CASGTGGYGYTF.